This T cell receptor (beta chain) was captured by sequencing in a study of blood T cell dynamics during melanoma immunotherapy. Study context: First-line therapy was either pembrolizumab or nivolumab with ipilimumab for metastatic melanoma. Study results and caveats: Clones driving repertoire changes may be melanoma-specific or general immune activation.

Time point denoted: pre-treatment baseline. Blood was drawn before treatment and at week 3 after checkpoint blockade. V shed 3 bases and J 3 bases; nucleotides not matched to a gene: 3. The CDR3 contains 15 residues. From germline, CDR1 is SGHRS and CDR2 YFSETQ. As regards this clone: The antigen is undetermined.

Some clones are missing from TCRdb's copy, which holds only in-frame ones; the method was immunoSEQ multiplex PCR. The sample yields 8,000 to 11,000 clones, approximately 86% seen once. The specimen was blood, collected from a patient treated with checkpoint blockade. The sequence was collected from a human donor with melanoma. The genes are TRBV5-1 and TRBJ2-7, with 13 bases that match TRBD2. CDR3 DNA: TGCGCCAGCAGCTCAGGGACTAGCGGGATCTACGAGCAGTACTTC. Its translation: CASSSGTSGIYEQYF.